A selection of T cell receptor beta chains follows, all from one sample in a study of blood T cell repertoires in COVID-19. The data were produced by immunoSEQ multiplex PCR, yet TCRdb's version contains in-frame clones alone and is incomplete. Found here are around 310,000 clones, roughly 91% of them singletons; the top ten hold about 8.4%. The sample comprised PBMCs or T cells enriched from blood (not recorded which). The receptor set was obtained from a woman aged 25-40 years who had recovered from COVID-19. The CDR3 runs from the conserved cysteine through the conserved F or W. The order of the fields is clone size, J gene, V gene, D gene, CDR3 protein, CDR3 DNA. D genes are given only for firm matches. The size field is filled for only some rows; it gives once, few, many or a size class.

clone_size: .; j_call: TRBJ1-4; v_call: TRBV7-6; d_call: .; cdr3_aa: CAVRAGGNEKLFF; cdr3_nt: TGTGCCGTTCGGGCGGGGGGGAATGAAAAACTGTTTTTT
clone_size: .; j_call: TRBJ2-5; v_call: TRBV9; d_call: .; cdr3_aa: CASSVGRARRQETQYF; cdr3_nt: TGTGCCAGCAGCGTAGGCAGGGCGAGACGCCAAGAGACCCAGTACTTC
clone_size: .; j_call: TRBJ2-7; v_call: TRBV10-1; d_call: TRBD1; cdr3_aa: CASSPRDSLSYEQYF; cdr3_nt: TGCGCCAGCAGTCCTAGGGACAGCCTCTCCTACGAGCAGTACTTC
clone_size: .; j_call: TRBJ2-5; v_call: TRBV13; d_call: TRBD2; cdr3_aa: CASSLGLAGTQETQYF; cdr3_nt: TGTGCCAGCAGCTTGGGGCTAGCGGGAACCCAAGAGACCCAGTACTTC
clone_size: .; j_call: TRBJ1-4; v_call: TRBV19; d_call: TRBD1; cdr3_aa: CASSIYGQGVEKLFF; cdr3_nt: TGTGCCAGTAGTATTTATGGGCAGGGGGTTGAAAAACTGTTTTTT
clone_size: once; j_call: TRBJ2-7; v_call: TRBV6-5; d_call: .; cdr3_aa: CASSPTSGITYEQYF; cdr3_nt: TGTGCCAGCAGTCCGACGTCGGGGATCACCTACGAGCAGTACTTC
clone_size: once; j_call: TRBJ2-2; v_call: TRBV7-6; d_call: .; cdr3_aa: CASSLVGHSNTGELFF; cdr3_nt: TGTGCCAGCAGCTTAGTGGGACACTCGAACACCGGGGAGCTGTTTTTT
clone_size: .; j_call: TRBJ1-1; v_call: TRBV7-8; d_call: TRBD1; cdr3_aa: CASSLWTGNTEAFF; cdr3_nt: TGTGCCAGCAGCCTATGGACAGGCAACACTGAAGCTTTCTTT
clone_size: .; j_call: TRBJ2-1; v_call: TRBV28; d_call: .; cdr3_aa: CASRAPLGDSYNEQFF; cdr3_nt: TGTGCCAGCAGGGCCCCCCTAGGGGACTCCTACAATGAGCAGTTCTTC
clone_size: few; j_call: TRBJ1-2; v_call: TRBV7-9; d_call: .; cdr3_aa: CASSTRGFPYGYTF; cdr3_nt: TGTGCCAGCAGCACTAGAGGTTTCCCCTATGGCTACACCTTC
clone_size: .; j_call: TRBJ1-1; v_call: TRBV4-1; d_call: TRBD1; cdr3_aa: CASSQAGGQMNTEAFF; cdr3_nt: TGCGCCAGCAGCCAAGCAGGGGGACAGATGAACACTGAAGCTTTCTTT
clone_size: .; j_call: TRBJ1-4; v_call: TRBV6-5; d_call: TRBD1; cdr3_aa: CASTSAAGGWEKLFF; cdr3_nt: TGTGCCAGCACCTCGGCGGCAGGGGGCTGGGAAAAACTGTTTTTT
clone_size: .; j_call: TRBJ2-2; v_call: TRBV19; d_call: .; cdr3_aa: CASSTILYGGTNTGELFF; cdr3_nt: TGTGCCAGTAGTACCATCCTTTACGGAGGGACTAACACCGGGGAGCTGTTTTTT
clone_size: .; j_call: TRBJ1-2; v_call: TRBV29-1; d_call: TRBD1; cdr3_aa: CSVALGTGGGYTF; cdr3_nt: TGCAGCGTGGCTCTCGGGACAGGGGGTGGCTACACCTTC
clone_size: .; j_call: TRBJ2-3; v_call: TRBV11-2; d_call: .; cdr3_aa: CASSLEGQGFGYTQYF; cdr3_nt: TGTGCCAGCAGCTTAGAAGGGCAGGGGTTCGGTTATACGCAGTATTTT
clone_size: once; j_call: TRBJ1-4; v_call: TRBV7-2; d_call: .; cdr3_aa: CASSLSATNEKLFF; cdr3_nt: TGTGCCAGCAGCTTATCCGCAACTAATGAAAAACTGTTTTTT